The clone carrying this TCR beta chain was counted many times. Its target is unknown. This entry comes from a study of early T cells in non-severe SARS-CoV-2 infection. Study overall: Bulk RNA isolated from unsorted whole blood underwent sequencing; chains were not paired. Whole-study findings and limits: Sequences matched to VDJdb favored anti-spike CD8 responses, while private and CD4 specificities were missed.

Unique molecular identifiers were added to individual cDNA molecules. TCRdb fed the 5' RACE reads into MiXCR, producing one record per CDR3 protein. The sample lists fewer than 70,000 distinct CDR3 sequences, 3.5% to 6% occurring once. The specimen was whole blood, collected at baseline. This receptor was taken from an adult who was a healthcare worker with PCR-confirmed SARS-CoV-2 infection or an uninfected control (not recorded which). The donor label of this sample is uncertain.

The CDR3 sequence is CASSIGSSGDNEQFF. The CDR3 DNA is TGTGCCAGTAGTATAGGGTCTAGCGGGGACAATGAGCAGTTCTTC. This chain joins TRBV19 and TRBJ2-1; 9 bases map to TRBD2. The CDR3 covers 15 residues. Per germline, CDR1 LNHDA and CDR2 SQIVND (reference sequence). The V gene end was trimmed by 1 base and the J gene end by 5 bases; junction bases not matched to a gene: 3.